One sample yielded the 27 T cell receptor beta chains listed below, sequenced in a study of blood T cell repertoires in COVID-19 (dated by TCRdb to about 2020). The library was built by means of the immunoSEQ multiplex PCR assay. Here the immuneACCESS table is served through TCRdb, limited to in-frame sequences with V and J called. Missing clones are a known gap in these copies; in checked studies unresolved V genes cover under half, and the rest lacks a known reason. The sample data list some 70,000 clones, and approximately 83% of these were observed just once. Less than 3% of the sample rests with the top ten. Input material: peripheral blood. These receptors all stem from a man older than 75 with acute or convalescent COVID-19.

This clone was detected once. The genes are TRBV4-1 and TRBJ1-6; 12 positions agree with TRBD1. CDR1 and CDR2 from the germline V gene are MGHRA and YSYEKL. The CDR3 runs 16 residues. Trimming took 4 bases from V and 7 from J; bases not matched to a gene: 5. The CDR3 is CASSPGQGAENSPLHF. DNA for the CDR3: TGCGCCAGCAGCCCGGGACAGGGGGCTGAAAATTCACCCCTCCACTTT.

This chain links TRBV21-1 with TRBJ1-3. TRBV21-1 is listed as a pseudogene. The CDR3 has 14 residues. CDR3 sequence (DNA): TGTGCCAGCAGCTCGTCCCGGGGAGTAAACACCATATATTTT. This sequence encodes CASSSSRGVNTIYF.

This chain links TRBV19 with TRBJ2-6; 8 bases agree with TRBD1. CDR3 size: 18 residues. V shed 5 bases and J 1 base; nucleotides not matched to a gene: 10. The germline CDR1 and CDR2 sequences are LNHDA and SQIVND (reference sequence). The DNA for the CDR3 is TGTGCCAGTAGTCCGGACAGGGTCCTATTATCTGGGGCCAACGTCCTGACTTTC. Translated: CASSPDRVLLSGANVLTF. Full variable domain (remainder filled in from reference TRBV19 and TRBJ2-6): DGGITQSPKYLFRKEGQNVTLSCEQNLNHDAMYWYRQDPGQGLRLIYYSQIVNDFQKGDIAEGYSVSREKKESFPLTVTSAQKNPTAFYLCASSPDRVLLSGANVLTFGAGSRLTVL.

The V and J genes are TRBV6-5 and TRBJ2-5, with 13 bases that match TRBD2. Germline assignment: CDR1 MNHEY and CDR2 SVGAGI. Losses at the gene ends were 4 bases for V and 4 bases for J; bases not matched to a gene: 6. This CDR3 has 16 residues. The CDR3 reads CASSSRLAGGGETQYF. The CDR3 DNA reads TGTGCCAGCAGTTCCCGACTAGCGGGAGGAGGAGAGACCCAGTACTTC.

This chain joins TRBV19 and TRBJ2-6; 16 nucleotides match TRBD2. J lost 1 base, V lost 9 bases, and 9 bases had no gene match. The germline V gene encodes CDR1 LNHDA and CDR2 SQIVND (reference sequence). The CDR3 contains 19 residues. The CDR3 DNA reads as TGTGCCAGCTCTCGGGGACTAGCGGGAGGGCCGTCTGGGGCCAACGTCCTGACTTTC. It specifies CASSRGLAGGPSGANVLTF.

The CDR3 protein is CASSFLLMNTEAFF. CDR3 DNA sequence: TGTGCCAGCAGCTTTCTCTTAATGAACACTGAAGCTTTCTTT. This chain joins TRBV11-2 and TRBJ1-1; no clear D. The CDR3 contains 14 residues. From germline, CDR1 is SGHAT and CDR2 FQNNGV. Trimming pared 3 bases from V and 0 bases from J, leaving 8 bases between.

The J gene is TRBJ1-1, the V gene TRBV10-3; D perhaps matches TRBD1 (5 bases). Germline lookup yields CDR1 ENHRY and CDR2 SYGVKD. This CDR3 is built from 10 residues. Between the trimmed V and J ends, which lost 10 bases and 5 bases, there was a span of 8 bases. The CDR3 DNA reads TGTGCCACTAGGGGTACTGAAGCTTTCTTT. This encodes CATRGTEAFF.

The chain links TRBV7-8 to TRBJ1-2; the match to TRBD1 covers 9 bases. The CDR3 is made up of 14 amino acids. The V segment lost 4 bases and the J segment 7 bases; nucleotides outside the gene matches: 7. Germline CDR1 reads SGHVS; CDR2 reads FQNEAQ. The CDR3 sequence: CASSSGQGRVGYTF. The CDR3, as DNA: TGTGCCAGCAGCTCGGGACAGGGACGGGTTGGCTACACCTTC.

V usage is TRBV19 and J usage is TRBJ1-3; 7 bases align to TRBD1. This CDR3 comprises 16 residues. Germline V gives CDR1 LNHDA, CDR2 SQIVND (reference sequence). With 4 bases clipped from V and 2 bases from J, the junction kept 8 bases outside the gene matches. The CDR3 region is CASSRIQQGTGNTIYF. DNA for the CDR3: TGTGCCAGTAGTAGAATCCAACAGGGGACTGGAAACACCATATATTTT.

The chain is built from TRBV24-1 and TRBJ2-1, with D possibly being TRBD2 (7 bases). V lost 9 bases and J lost 6, with 17 bases in between. The CDR3 consists of 14 residues. Germline CDR1 KGHDR, CDR2 SFDVKD. The DNA for the CDR3 is TGTGCCACCTCCCGAGGACTAGGGGGCAATGAGCAGTTCTTC. Its translation: CATSRGLGGNEQFF.

The chain has TRBV6-5 and TRBJ2-3; D unresolved. The V end lost 6 bases, the J end lost 1 base, and 14 bases lay between the germline ends. This CDR3 has 15 amino acids. Germline lookup yields CDR1 MNHEY and CDR2 SVGAGI. The CDR3, as DNA: TGTGCCAGCAGCCCCCGAGCTTATGGCACAGATACGCAGTATTTT. Amino acid sequence: CASSPRAYGTDTQYF.

This chain links TRBV6-5 with TRBJ1-1; 9 nucleotides agree with TRBD1. The length of the CDR3 is 15 residues. Germline V gene sequence: CDR1 MNHEY, CDR2 SVGAGI. V shed 6 bases, J shed 4 bases, and the junction held 9 bases outside the gene matches. The DNA for the CDR3 is TGTGCCAGCAGCCAAACACAGGGGGCGGTCACTGAAGCTTTCTTT. Protein: CASSQTQGAVTEAFF.

This clone was recorded a few times. The chain recombines TRBV2 with TRBJ1-3, with D tentatively TRBD1 (5 bases). Germline values: CDR1 SNHLY, CDR2 FYNNEI. V lost 8 bases to trimming and J lost 4 bases, with 12 bases between them. The CDR3 consists of 13 residues. The CDR3 spells CASSGMVGNTIYF. In nucleotides, the CDR3 is TGTGCCAGCTCAGGGATGGTGGGAAACACCATATATTTT.

The chain uses TRBV29-1 and TRBJ2-7; 8 positions match TRBD2. The CDR3 is 15 residues long. Trimming took 1 base from V and 1 from J; bases not matched to a gene: 6. Germline V gives CDR1 SQVTM, CDR2 ANQGSEA. In DNA form, the CDR3 reads TGCAGCGTTGAAGGTTCTAGCGGGTCATCCTACGAGCAGTACTTC. Translation gives CSVEGSSGSSYEQYF.

There are a few counts of this clone. The chain is built from TRBV7-9 and TRBJ2-7; D perhaps matches TRBD1 (6 bases). Germline V gene data show CDR1 as SEHNR and CDR2 as FQNEAQ (reference sequence). The CDR3 consists of 14 residues. The V end was cut by 2 bases, the J end by 6 bases, with 14 bases between. The CDR3 coding sequence is TGTGCCAGCAGCTTAATGGGGACAATGGGCGAGCAGTACTTC. It codes for CASSLMGTMGEQYF.

The V call is TRBV9, the J call TRBJ1-1; D is perhaps TRBD1 (5 bases). This CDR3 has 15 amino acids. Germline lookup yields CDR1 SGDLS and CDR2 YYNGEE. Deletions cut 4 bases from V and 1 base from J, with 14 bases between. The CDR3 protein is CASSPGWWRNTEAFF. The DNA for the CDR3 is TGTGCCAGCAGCCCAGGGTGGTGGAGGAACACTGAAGCTTTCTTT.

The V and J genes are TRBV11-2 and TRBJ2-7; the D is unclear. CDR1 is SGHAT, CDR2 FQNNGV, per germline. The CDR3 has 14 amino acids. The V end was cut by 3 bases, the J end by 2 bases, with 11 bases between. The CDR3 protein is CASSLERRTYEQYF. DNA for the CDR3: TGTGCCAGCAGCTTGGAGCGACGAACCTACGAGCAGTACTTC.

CDR3 bases: TGTGCCCACGGCCTGCAAGGGGACAGGAATGGCTACACCTTC. Protein: CAHGLQGDRNGYTF. This chain uses TRBV10-3 with TRBJ1-2, with 8 nucleotides matching TRBD1. CDR1 is ENHRY, CDR2 SYGVKD, per germline. The CDR3 consists of 14 residues. V lost 11 bases to trimming and J lost 6 bases; unmatched junction nucleotides: 14.

V and J are TRBV27 and TRBJ1-1, with D possibly being TRBD1 (5 bases). V was trimmed by 3 bases and J by 4 bases, leaving 15 bases between them. Germline V gives CDR1 MNHEY, CDR2 SMNVEV (reference sequence). There are 15 residues in the CDR3. This CDR3 reads CASSFDSLGGTEAFF. The CDR3, as DNA: TGTGCCAGCAGTTTCGACTCTCTCGGGGGCACTGAAGCTTTCTTT.

This rearrangement joins TRBV18 to TRBJ2-5; D might be TRBD1 (6 bases). V was clipped by 0 bases and J by 0 bases, with 8 bases between them. The CDR3 contains 15 residues. CDR1 and CDR2 from the germline V gene are KGHSH and LQKENI. The DNA for the CDR3 is TGTGCCAGCTCACCACCAAACAGGGACCAAGAGACCCAGTACTTC. This sequence encodes CASSPPNRDQETQYF.

The gene calls are TRBV5-8 and TRBJ2-2; 11 bases are shared with TRBD2. With 4 bases clipped from V and 1 base from J, the junction kept 3 bases outside the gene matches. The CDR3 is 16 amino acids. Germline-derived CDR1 and CDR2 are SGHTS and YDEGEE. CDR3 loop: CASSMGTSGNTGELFF. CDR3 DNA sequence: TGTGCCAGCAGCATGGGGACTAGCGGGAACACCGGGGAGCTGTTTTTT.

This sequence joins TRBV27 and TRBJ1-2; TRBD1 aligns across 7 bases. The germline gives CDR1 MNHEY, CDR2 SMNVEV (reference sequence). This CDR3 contains 16 residues. V shed 4 bases and J 2 bases; nucleotides not matched to a gene: 10. CDR3 loop: CASSSGRGGRNYGYTF. CDR3 coding DNA: TGTGCCAGCAGTTCCGGTCGAGGGGGCCGAAACTATGGCTACACCTTC.

In the case of this clone: Other nucleotide sequences in the sample specify the same CDR3. The V call is TRBV12-5, the J call TRBJ1-5; 9 bases fit TRBD1. Losses at the gene ends were 4 bases for V and 4 bases for J; bases not matched to a gene: 5. The CDR3 is made up of 15 amino acids. Germline V lookup: CDR1 LGHNT, CDR2 FRNRAP. The CDR3 DNA sequence: TGTGCTAGTGGTTCGGACAGGGGAGGGAATCAGCCCCAGCATTTT. Encoded protein: CASGSDRGGNQPQHF.

This chain connects TRBV19 to TRBJ1-2, with 9 bases aligning to TRBD1. Germline CDR1 is LNHDA and CDR2 is SQIVND (reference sequence). V lost 4 bases and J lost 1; bases outside the gene matches: 4. This CDR3 contains 15 residues. In nucleotides, the CDR3 is TGTGCCAGTAGTACGGGACAGGGTTTTAACTATGGCTACACCTTC. Its protein product is CASSTGQGFNYGYTF.

The chain's CDR3 is CASSYAGGWDTEAFF. The DNA for the CDR3 is TGTGCCAGCAGTTACGCGGGGGGCTGGGACACTGAAGCTTTCTTT. The chain carries TRBV6-6 and TRBJ1-1; TRBD1 is a possible D gene (6 bases). Germline CDR1 is MNHNY and CDR2 is SVGAGI (reference sequence). Trimming pared 2 bases from V and 3 bases from J, leaving 13 bases between. The CDR3 covers 15 residues.

The chain employs TRBV4-1 and TRBJ2-5; weak D call: TRBD1 (5 bases). Trimming shortened V by 4 bases and J by 5 bases, and 20 bases separated the two germline ends. The CDR3 extends over 16 amino acids. Germline V gene data show CDR1 as MGHRA and CDR2 as YSYEKL. CDR3 loop: CASSRQNRLGLETQYF. The DNA for the CDR3 is TGCGCCAGCAGCCGACAGAACAGGTTAGGGCTTGAGACCCAGTACTTC.

The rearrangement links TRBV4-3 to TRBJ2-3, with a possible D match to TRBD2 (5 bases). This CDR3 region has 15 residues. In germline, CDR1 is LGHNA, CDR2 YSLEER. Trimming shortened V by 3 bases and J by 0 bases, and 10 bases separated the two germline ends. CDR3 nucleotides: TGCGCCAGCAGCCAGAGCGGTGCTAGCACAGATACGCAGTATTTT. Its translation is CASSQSGASTDTQYF.